What follows are 22 T cell receptor beta chains derived from one specimen sequenced in a study of blood T cell repertoires in COVID-19. The assay was immunoSEQ multiplex PCR, and TCRdb's table has in-frame clones only and misses some. This sample has a few hundred thousand clones, with just under 90% found just once. The sequenced sample was peripheral blood. All receptors derive from a woman aged 45-65 years with COVID-19, enrolled during active disease.

V and J are TRBV29-1 and TRBJ1-5; 10 bases are a match to TRBD1. CDR3 length: 14 residues. Trimming removed 6 bases from V and 4 bases from J; junction bases left unmatched: 6. CDR1 SQVTM and CDR2 ANQGSEA come from the germline V gene. CDR3 region: CSVSGTGVNQPQHF. The CDR3 coding sequence is TGCAGCGTCTCCGGGACAGGGGTAAATCAGCCCCAGCATTTT. Filled out from reference TRBV29-1 and TRBJ1-5, the complete variable domain reads SAVISQKPSRDICQRGTSLTIQCQVDSQVTMMFWYRQQPGQSLTLIATANQGSEATYESGFVIDKFPISRPNLTFSTLTVSNMSPEDSSIYLCSVSGTGVNQPQHFGDGTRLSIL.

The chain recombines TRBV6-5 with TRBJ2-7, with 13 positions matching TRBD2. The CDR3 has 14 residues. V lost 7 bases and J lost 4; bases outside the gene matches: 4. Germline V lookup: CDR1 MNHEY, CDR2 SVGAGI. CDR3 coding DNA: TGTGCCAGCAAACCGGGACTAGCGGGGTACGAGCAGTACTTC. Its protein product is CASKPGLAGYEQYF.

This sequence joins TRBV11-2 and TRBJ2-2, with D possibly being TRBD1 (6 bases). V lost 5 bases to trimming and J lost 2 bases, with 9 bases between them. Germline CDR1 and CDR2: SGHAT and FQNNGV. The CDR3 extends over 14 amino acids. In DNA form, the CDR3 reads TGTGCCAGCAGCCACAGGGTAAACACCGGGGAGCTGTTTTTT. Translating it yields CASSHRVNTGELFF.

The V gene is TRBV6-4, the J gene TRBJ2-3; 10 bases are a match to TRBD2. Germline CDR1 reads MRHNA; CDR2 reads SNTAGT. The CDR3 totals 15 residues. V trimming: 5 bases; J trimming: 4 bases; junction bases outside the gene matches: 6. CDR3 loop: CASSPSGRESDTQYF. The CDR3 bases are TGTGCCAGCAGTCCTAGCGGGAGAGAATCAGATACGCAGTATTTT.

This clone came up a few times. This chain's CDR3 is CASSLNGVAGGEQYF. In DNA form, the CDR3 reads TGTGCCAGCAGCTTAAATGGGGTCGCAGGGGGCGAGCAGTACTTC. The chain joins TRBV7-9 to TRBJ2-7; 7 positions agree with TRBD1. J was trimmed by 6 bases and V by 2 bases; bases with no gene match: 10. Germline V CDR1 and CDR2: SEHNR, FQNEAQ (reference sequence). The CDR3 loop spans 15 amino acids.

This chain uses TRBV14 with TRBJ2-1; 14 positions match TRBD2. Looked up from germline, CDR1 is SGHDN and CDR2 is FVKESK. Losses at the gene ends were 4 bases for V and 6 bases for J; bases not matched to a gene: 5. The CDR3 runs 16 residues. The CDR3, as DNA: TGTGCCAGCAGCCTACCGGGACTAGCGGGAGTCAATGAGCAGTTCTTC. The encoded protein is CASSLPGLAGVNEQFF.

This clone was observed a handful of times. The genes are TRBV6-1 and TRBJ2-1, with D possibly TRBD1 on 6 matching bases. Deletions cut 4 bases from V and 1 base from J, with 17 bases between. The CDR3 length is 17 residues. Germline CDR1 reads MNHNS; CDR2 reads SASEGT. The CDR3 protein is CASSASGTRGSYNEQFF. CDR3 DNA sequence: TGTGCCAGCAGTGCCTCCGGGACACGGGGATCCTACAATGAGCAGTTCTTC.

The chain combines TRBV5-1 with TRBJ2-2, with TRBD1 matching over 8 bases. The germline CDR1 and CDR2 sequences are SGHRS and YFSETQ. V shed 3 bases and J 7 bases; nucleotides not matched to a gene: 5. The CDR3 has 14 amino acids. The CDR3 nucleotides read TGCGCCAGCAGCTCGACAGGGGCTCTCGGGGAGCTGTTTTTT. Encoded protein: CASSSTGALGELFF.

This rearrangement joins TRBV9 to TRBJ1-6; D is ambiguous. The CDR3 extends over 17 amino acids. The germline gives CDR1 SGDLS, CDR2 YYNGEE. Trimming pared 4 bases from V and 1 base from J, leaving 15 bases between. The CDR3 reads CASSPGEGWSYNSPLHF. DNA for the CDR3: TGTGCCAGCAGCCCCGGGGAAGGGTGGTCCTATAATTCACCCCTCCACTTT.

The V and J genes are TRBV2 and TRBJ1-6, with unresolved D. Looked up from germline, CDR1 is SNHLY and CDR2 is FYNNEI. The CDR3 totals 11 residues. The V and J ends lost 6 bases and 5 bases respectively, with 2 bases between them. The CDR3 nucleotides read TGTGCCAGCAGCGATAATTCACCCCTCCACTTT. Translated, it gives CASSDNSPLHF.

The J gene is TRBJ1-2, the V gene TRBV15; no clear D gene. The CDR3 loop spans 13 amino acids. Germline assignment: CDR1 LNHNV and CDR2 YYDKDF (reference sequence). The V gene lost 0 bases and the J gene lost 6 bases, with 8 bases spanning the gap. The DNA of the CDR3 is TGTGCCACCAGCAGAGATTGGACTGATGGCTACACCTTC. Amino acids: CATSRDWTDGYTF.

This clone was seen only a few times. This chain links TRBV6-1 with TRBJ1-1; D may be TRBD1 (5 bases). The CDR3 sequence is 14 residues long. V lost 1 base, J lost 2 bases, and 8 bases lay in between. Per the germline V gene, CDR1 is MNHNS and CDR2 is SASEGT. CDR3 sequence: CASSEGQRNTEAFF. The CDR3 DNA reads as TGTGCCAGCAGTGAAGGACAGCGCAACACTGAAGCTTTCTTT.

The V call is TRBV5-6, the J call TRBJ1-6; 7 bases are a match to TRBD1. Unmatched junction bases numbered 3, after V lost 5 bases and J lost 7 bases. The CDR3 extends over 13 amino acids. CDR1 is SGHDT and CDR2 is YYEEEE in the germline V gene. The DNA of the CDR3 is TGTGCCAGCAGGGGACAGCCCAATTCACCCCTCCACTTT. Translation: CASRGQPNSPLHF. The full variable domain, its missing parts supplied by reference TRBV5-6 and TRBJ1-6, is DAGVTQSPTHLIKTRGQQVTLRCSPKSGHDTVSWYQQALGQGPQFIFQYYEEEERQRGNFPDRFSGHQFPNYSSELNVNALLLGDSALYLCASRGQPNSPLHFGNGTRLTVT.

The rearrangement links TRBV19 to TRBJ1-1, with 11 bases aligning to TRBD1. This CDR3 region has 14 residues. Germline V gene sequence: CDR1 LNHDA, CDR2 SQIVND (reference sequence). V shed 8 bases, J shed 4 bases, and the junction held 6 bases outside the gene matches. The CDR3 nucleotides read TGTGCCAGTGGGACAGGGGGAGACTTCACTGAAGCTTTCTTT. This translates into CASGTGGDFTEAFF.

With respect to this clone: The sample holds other DNA sequences that translate to the same CDR3. The chain links TRBV18 to TRBJ1-1; D uncertain. The CDR3 has 15 amino acids. Per the germline V gene, CDR1 is KGHSH and CDR2 is LQKENI. With 0 bases removed from V and 0 bases from J, the gap between germline ends came to 8 bases. The CDR3: CASSPPNSMNTEAFF. In DNA form, the CDR3 reads TGTGCCAGCTCACCACCAAACTCAATGAACACTGAAGCTTTCTTT.

The chain links TRBV5-1 to TRBJ2-1; 14 bases are a match to TRBD2. The V gene's germline CDR1 is SGHRS and CDR2 YFSETQ. The trim removed 6 bases at V and 9 bases at J, leaving 11 bases unmatched. This CDR3 has 16 amino acids. The CDR3 loop reads CASTPPRLAGGVEQFF. DNA of the CDR3: TGCGCCAGCACCCCGCCCCGACTAGCGGGAGGGGTTGAGCAGTTCTTC.

The chain recombines TRBV24-1 with TRBJ2-3; 7 nucleotides agree with TRBD1. This CDR3 comprises 15 residues. The V segment lost 6 bases and the J segment 0 bases; nucleotides outside the gene matches: 5. Germline assignment: CDR1 KGHDR and CDR2 SFDVKD. CDR3 nucleotides: TGTGCCACCAGTCGACAGGGTGGGAGCACAGATACGCAGTATTTT. It specifies CATSRQGGSTDTQYF.

This chain uses TRBV29-1 with TRBJ2-1; D perhaps matches TRBD1 (6 bases). The CDR3 spans 11 residues. Trimming stripped 8 bases from V and 11 bases from J, with 16 bases between. Germline values: CDR1 SQVTM, CDR2 ANQGSEA. CDR3 nucleotide sequence: TGCAGCACCAACCCGGACAGCAAGCAGTTCTTC. Its translation: CSTNPDSKQFF.

The rearrangement uses TRBV7-2 and TRBJ2-3; 13 bases map to TRBD2. Germline CDR1 is SGHTA and CDR2 is FQGNSA. This CDR3 is built from 17 residues. With V trimmed by 4 bases and J by 3 bases, 7 bases remained unmatched. CDR3 sequence: CASSSGLAGARTDTQYF. The CDR3 region has the DNA TGTGCCAGCAGCTCAGGACTAGCGGGAGCGCGAACAGATACGCAGTATTTT.

V usage is TRBV5-4 and J usage is TRBJ1-2, with TRBD1 matching over 8 bases. V trimming: 2 bases; J trimming: 7 bases; junction bases outside the gene matches: 4. Germline CDR1 reads SGHNT; CDR2 reads YYREEE (reference sequence). The CDR3 consists of 13 residues. CDR3 amino acids: CASSFQGAGGYTF. The DNA of the CDR3 is TGTGCCAGCAGCTTTCAGGGGGCTGGTGGCTACACCTTC.

The genes are TRBV3-1 (or the pseudogene TRBV3-2) and TRBJ1-1, with 9 bases fitting TRBD1. The J segment lost 5 bases and the V segment lost 4 bases, leaving 8 bases of the junction unmatched. The length of the CDR3 is 15 residues. From germline, CDR1 is LGHDT and CDR2 YNNKEL (reference sequence). This chain's CDR3 is CASSRPGQGVTEAFF. CDR3 in DNA: TGTGCCAGCAGCCGCCCGGGACAGGGTGTTACTGAAGCTTTCTTT.

This clone appeared a few times. This sequence joins TRBV9 and TRBJ1-3, with 7 bases that match TRBD1. This CDR3 comprises 17 residues. Losses at the gene ends were 4 bases for V and 0 bases for J; bases not matched to a gene: 10. CDR1 and CDR2 from the germline V gene are SGDLS and YYNGEE. Here the CDR3 DNA reads TGTGCCAGCAGCCCCCGGGACAGCACTAACTCTGGAAACACCATATATTTT. This codes for CASSPRDSTNSGNTIYF.